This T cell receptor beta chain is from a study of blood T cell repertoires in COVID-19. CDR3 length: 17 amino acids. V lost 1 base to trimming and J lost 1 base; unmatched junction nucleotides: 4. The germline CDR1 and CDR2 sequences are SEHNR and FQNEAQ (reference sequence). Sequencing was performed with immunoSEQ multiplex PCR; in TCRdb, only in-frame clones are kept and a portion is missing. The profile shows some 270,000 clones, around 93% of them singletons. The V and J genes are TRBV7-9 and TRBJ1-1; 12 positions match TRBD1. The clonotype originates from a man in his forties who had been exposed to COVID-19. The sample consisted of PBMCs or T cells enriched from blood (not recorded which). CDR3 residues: CASSLVGTGGKNTEAFF. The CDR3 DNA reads TGTGCCAGCAGCTTAGTCGGGACAGGGGGCAAGAACACTGAAGCTTTCTTT.